Listed here are 12 T cell receptor beta chains from one sample, sequenced in a study of early T cells in non-severe SARS-CoV-2 infection. Each CDR3 protein is one row after TCRdb ran MiXCR on the 5' RACE reads. Of approximately 76,000 distinct CDR3 sequences listed, around 11% are singletons. Material: whole blood. These receptors all stem from an adult who was a healthcare worker with PCR-confirmed SARS-CoV-2 infection or an uninfected control (not recorded which).

This clonotype came up a few times. V usage is TRBV20-1 and J usage is TRBJ2-2, with a tentative D call TRBD1 (5 bases). The CDR3 loop spans 13 amino acids. The V and J ends lost 4 bases and 6 bases respectively, with 12 bases between them. CDR1 and CDR2 from the germline V gene are DFQATT and SNEGSKA (reference sequence). DNA for the CDR3: TGCAGTGCTAAGGGGATAGTTGCCGGGGAGCTGTTTTTT. Protein: CSAKGIVAGELFF.

There are many counts of this clonotype. V usage is TRBV11-2 and J usage is TRBJ2-1; D gene ambiguous. Germline loops: CDR1 SGHAT, CDR2 FQNNGV. V shed 5 bases and J shed 1 base, with 12 bases lying between them. This CDR3 is built from 15 residues. CDR3: CASSPEVSSYNEQFF. DNA of the CDR3: TGTGCCAGCAGCCCCGAAGTCTCTTCCTACAATGAGCAGTTCTTC.

This clonotype occurred many times. The chain links TRBV7-9 to TRBJ1-1, with D possibly being TRBD1 (6 bases). The CDR3 runs to 14 residues. From germline, CDR1 is SEHNR and CDR2 FQNEAQ (reference sequence). The ends were cut back, 4 bases at V and 2 bases at J, with 11 bases in the middle. The CDR3 DNA is TGTGCCAGCAGCTCGACAGGCCTTAACACTGAAGCTTTCTTT. Amino acid sequence: CASSSTGLNTEAFF.

This clonotype was recorded at least ten times. V and J are TRBV3-1 and TRBJ1-1; possible D gene TRBD1, 6 bases. CDR3 size: 11 residues. The germline V gene encodes CDR1 LGHDT and CDR2 YNNKEL (reference sequence). V lost 6 bases to trimming and J lost 8 bases, with 10 bases between them. This CDR3 is CASREGTEAFF. Written as DNA, the CDR3 is TGTGCCAGCAGGGAGGGGACAGAAGCTTTCTTT.

This clonotype was seen at least ten times. The chain is built from TRBV4-1 and TRBJ2-7, with 10 bases matching TRBD2. From germline, CDR1 is MGHRA and CDR2 YSYEKL. CDR3 length equals 16 residues. After removal of 6 bases from V and 0 bases from J, the junction contained 8 bases not matched to a gene. CDR3 residues: CASRPLAGDTSYEQYF. The CDR3 DNA is TGCGCCAGCAGGCCGCTAGCGGGGGACACCTCCTACGAGCAGTACTTC.

This clonotype was seen ten or more times. The chain carries TRBV4-1 and TRBJ1-4; possible D gene TRBD1, 6 bases. V shed 2 bases and J shed 5 bases, with 18 bases lying between them. This CDR3 has 17 amino acids. Germline CDR1 is MGHRA and CDR2 is YSYEKL. The CDR3 sequence: CASSQKPQGWSNEKLFF. The CDR3 DNA sequence: TGCGCCAGCAGCCAAAAACCACAGGGATGGTCCAATGAAAAACTGTTTTTT.

At least ten counts were recorded for this clonotype. This chain links TRBV5-1 with TRBJ1-1, with D possibly being TRBD1 (6 bases). CDR3 length: 16 amino acids. V was pared by 4 bases and J by 6 bases, with 22 bases between. The germline V gene encodes CDR1 SGHRS and CDR2 YFSETQ. Written as DNA, the CDR3 is TGCGCCAGCAGCAAAACAGGGTCCTGGACGATCGCTGAAGCTTTCTTT. Translated: CASSKTGSWTIAEAFF.

This clonotype has a handful of counts. The genes are TRBV5-6 and TRBJ2-5; 7 bases match TRBD1. The V gene end was trimmed by 0 bases and the J gene end by 2 bases; junction bases not matched to a gene: 7. Germline assignment: CDR1 SGHDT and CDR2 YYEEEE. The CDR3 runs to 16 residues. The CDR3 here is CASSLAARGIQETQYF. CDR3 nucleotide sequence: TGTGCCAGCAGCTTGGCCGCCAGGGGGATTCAAGAGACCCAGTACTTC.

On this clonotype: One junction end disagrees with the germline gene, perhaps due to a read error. J is TRBJ2-3 and V is TRBV10-3; D is uncertain. Germline-derived CDR1 and CDR2 are ENHRY and SYGVKD. This CDR3 has 15 amino acids. The CDR3 here is CVISGSTDSTDTQYF. As DNA, the CDR3 is TGTGTCATCAGTGGGTCAACGGATAGCACAGATACGCAGTATTTT.

This clonotype has a count of ten or more. This chain uses TRBV11-2 with TRBJ2-3, with 10 bases that match TRBD1. V lost 5 bases to trimming and J lost 4 bases; unmatched junction nucleotides: 9. This CDR3 region has 16 residues. Germline values: CDR1 SGHAT, CDR2 FQNNGV. The CDR3 DNA follows: TGTGCCAGCAGCACACAGACAGGGGGCGGCGCAGATACGCAGTATTTT. Its protein is CASSTQTGGGADTQYF.

This clonotype was seen at least ten times. V is TRBV12-3 or TRBV12-4 and J is TRBJ2-5; D not resolved. The CDR3 runs 12 residues. V was clipped by 5 bases and J by 5 bases, with 9 bases between them. The CDR3 is CASSPYGETQYF. The CDR3 coding sequence is TGTGCCAGCAGTCCCTACGGGGAGACCCAGTACTTC.

The table lists this clonotype with a few counts. V and J are TRBV12-3 or TRBV12-4 and TRBJ1-1, with D perhaps TRBD1 (5 bases). Trimming shortened V by 0 bases and J by 9 bases, and 14 bases separated the two germline ends. This CDR3 is built from 14 residues. The CDR3 loop reads CASSLARQSFKAFF. The CDR3 DNA follows: TGTGCCAGCAGTTTAGCTAGACAGTCGTTTAAAGCTTTCTTT.